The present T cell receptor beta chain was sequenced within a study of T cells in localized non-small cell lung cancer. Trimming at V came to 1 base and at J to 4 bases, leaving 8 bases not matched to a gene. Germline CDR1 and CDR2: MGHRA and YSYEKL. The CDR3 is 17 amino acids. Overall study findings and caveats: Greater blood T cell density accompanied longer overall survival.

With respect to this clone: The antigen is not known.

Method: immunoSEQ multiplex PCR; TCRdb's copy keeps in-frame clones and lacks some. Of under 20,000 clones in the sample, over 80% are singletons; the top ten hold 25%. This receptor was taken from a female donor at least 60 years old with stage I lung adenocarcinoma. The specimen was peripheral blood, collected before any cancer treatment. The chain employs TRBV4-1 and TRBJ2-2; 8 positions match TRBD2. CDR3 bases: TGCGCCAGCAGCCAAGGGGGGGTAGCGGGGTCCACCGGGGAGCTGTTTTTT. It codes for CASSQGGVAGSTGELFF.